This section outlines one T cell receptor (beta chain) sequence together with its context. This entry comes from a study of cytomegalovirus exposure and HLA in healthy donors. The PCR had 60 Vbeta and 13 Jbeta primers. The method was immunoSEQ multiplex PCR; TCRdb's version includes in-frame clones alone and lacks a portion of them. The sample gives 95,000 to 150,000 clones, roughly three fifths of which show up once; 1.5% is in the top ten. Germline V CDR1 and CDR2: MNHNY, SVGAGI (reference sequence). Trimming pared 6 bases from V and 7 bases from J, leaving 10 bases between. The CDR3 loop spans 12 amino acids.

The TCR was taken from a man aged 18 to 30 in good health and CMV-seronegative. The V call is TRBV6-6, the J call TRBJ2-1; a possible D gene is TRBD2 (5 bases). The sequenced sample consisted of PBMCs. CDR3 loop: CASRERRNEQFF. The CDR3 bases are TGTGCCAGCAGGGAGCGGAGGAATGAGCAGTTCTTC.